This T cell receptor (beta chain) was found in a study of shared clonotypes between healthy human individuals. At the level of the study: Three CD4 naive, three CD4 memory, two CD8 naive and one CD8 memory plate were used per donor.

Trimming took 5 bases from V and 4 from J; bases not matched to a gene: 9. Germline V gene data show CDR1 as LNHDA and CDR2 as SQIVND (reference sequence). The CDR3 sequence is 15 residues long. The table lists this clone with a few counts. Its antigen is currently unknown. Study observations and caveats: Larger estimated richness was generally recorded for naive subsets relative to memory subsets.

Template for every sorted-subset replicate PCR totaled around 200 ng DNA, roughly 30,000 T cell genomes. The protocol was immunoSEQ multiplex PCR, while the TCRdb copy is restricted to in-frame clones and leaves out a portion. Among around 980,000 clones, around 78% were seen once, and the ten largest hold roughly 0.57%. The sample was memory CD4+ T cells from PBMCs. Sample subset: CD45RA-negative fraction. This sequence was found in a man aged 18 to 35 in good health. Some clones in this sample may be carry-over from other donors' samples. The chain combines TRBV19 with TRBJ2-7; 9 bases line up with TRBD1. The CDR3 sequence is CASSPRQGVRYEQYF. The CDR3, as DNA: TGTGCCAGTAGTCCCCGACAGGGGGTCCGATACGAGCAGTACTTC.